What follows are 10 T cell receptor beta chains derived from one specimen sequenced in a study of T cell changes during pregnancy in multiple sclerosis. The repertoire was sequenced with immunoSEQ multiplex PCR; TCRdb's copy has only in-frame clones and lacks some. Here the sample spans 100,000 or so clones, approximately 91% being singletons. The specimen comprised peripheral blood, sampled after pregnancy. These receptors were taken from a female donor with multiple sclerosis, enrolled in a pregnancy study.

The gene calls are TRBV7-3 and TRBJ2-6; D is possibly TRBD1 (5 bases). The CDR3 is made up of 18 amino acids. Germline CDR1 SGHTA, CDR2 FQGTGA. The V end lost 2 bases, the J end lost 0 bases, and 14 bases lay between the germline ends. DNA of the CDR3: TGTGCCAGCAGCTTATGGGGCGGCAGACCCTCTGGGGCCAACGTCCTGACTTTC. Protein: CASSLWGGRPSGANVLTF.

This rearrangement joins TRBV9 to TRBJ2-3, with 9 bases identical to TRBD2. CDR1 and CDR2 from the germline V gene are SGDLS and YYNGEE. The J segment lost 5 bases and the V segment lost 0 bases, leaving 4 bases of the junction unmatched. The CDR3 spans 15 residues. The chain's CDR3 is CASSVDSGGGDTQYF. CDR3 bases: TGTGCCAGCAGCGTAGATAGCGGGGGCGGAGATACGCAGTATTTT.

This sequence joins TRBV11-2 and TRBJ2-7; tentatively, D is TRBD1 (6 bases). Germline V lookup: CDR1 SGHAT, CDR2 FQNNGV. This CDR3 is 14 amino acids long. Trimming removed 3 bases from V and 5 bases from J, with 14 bases in between. The CDR3 spells CASSFPTGFNEQYF. The CDR3 DNA reads TGTGCCAGCAGCTTCCCAACAGGGTTTAACGAGCAGTACTTC.

This clone was found once. The rearrangement joins TRBV19 to TRBJ1-2; 9 nucleotides align to TRBD1. This CDR3 has 13 residues. After removal of 7 bases from V and 4 bases from J, the junction contained 4 bases not matched to a gene. CDR1 and CDR2 (germline): LNHDA, SQIVND (reference sequence). CDR3 residues: CASMGQGSYGYTF. In DNA, the CDR3 is TGTGCCAGTATGGGACAGGGTAGCTATGGCTACACCTTC.

This rearrangement joins TRBV1 to TRBJ1-5; the table's D call, TRBD1, was not checked against the DNA. TRBV1 is labeled a pseudogene. CDR3 size: 14 residues. The CDR3 DNA reads TGCACCAGCAGCCAGACGCTCAGGGGTCAGCCCCAGCATTTT. Translated, it gives CTSSQTLRGQPQHF.

This clone was picked up a small number of times. The V gene is TRBV10-3, the J gene TRBJ2-7; 11 bases fit TRBD2. The length of the CDR3 is 14 residues. The junction had 3 bases not matched to a gene; V was cut back by 6 bases and J by 2 bases. Germline loops: CDR1 ENHRY, CDR2 SYGVKD. The CDR3 DNA is TGTGCCATCAGCCTAGCGGGGGGCCCCTACGAGCAGTACTTC. Encoded protein: CAISLAGGPYEQYF.

The chain joins TRBV9 to TRBJ2-1; D is possibly TRBD2 (5 bases). This CDR3 has 14 residues. CDR1 is SGDLS and CDR2 is YYNGEE in the germline V gene. V lost 2 bases, J lost 7 bases, and 13 bases lay in between. In nucleotides, the CDR3 is TGTGCCAGCAGCGTCCGCGTGGACTCGAATGAGCAGTTCTTC. It yields the protein CASSVRVDSNEQFF.

J is TRBJ1-5 and V is TRBV7-9; 7 bases map to TRBD1. CDR3 length equals 14 residues. Germline V gene lookup returns CDR1 SEHNR and CDR2 FQNEAQ (reference sequence). V was pared by 1 base and J by 5 bases, with 2 bases of the junction left unmatched. CDR3 bases: TGTGCCAGCAGCTTAGACAGGGGAGATCAGCCCCAGCATTTT. Amino acids: CASSLDRGDQPQHF.

CDR3 sequence reads: CASREGDGNTEAFF. In nucleotides, the CDR3 is TGTGCCAGCAGGGAGGGAGACGGGAACACTGAAGCTTTCTTT. The genes are TRBV2 and TRBJ1-1; D ambiguous. Germline V gene sequence: CDR1 SNHLY, CDR2 FYNNEI. V was trimmed by 6 bases and J by 1 base, leaving 12 bases between them. This CDR3 is built from 14 residues.

This chain uses TRBV5-4 with TRBJ1-1, with 9 nucleotides matching TRBD1. The CDR3 runs 14 residues. V shed 5 bases and J 6 bases; nucleotides not matched to a gene: 8. CDR1 and CDR2 (germline): SGHNT, YYREEE (reference sequence). The CDR3 sequence is CASRSGTGSSEAFF. In DNA form, the CDR3 reads TGTGCCAGCAGGTCCGGGACAGGGTCTTCTGAAGCTTTCTTT.